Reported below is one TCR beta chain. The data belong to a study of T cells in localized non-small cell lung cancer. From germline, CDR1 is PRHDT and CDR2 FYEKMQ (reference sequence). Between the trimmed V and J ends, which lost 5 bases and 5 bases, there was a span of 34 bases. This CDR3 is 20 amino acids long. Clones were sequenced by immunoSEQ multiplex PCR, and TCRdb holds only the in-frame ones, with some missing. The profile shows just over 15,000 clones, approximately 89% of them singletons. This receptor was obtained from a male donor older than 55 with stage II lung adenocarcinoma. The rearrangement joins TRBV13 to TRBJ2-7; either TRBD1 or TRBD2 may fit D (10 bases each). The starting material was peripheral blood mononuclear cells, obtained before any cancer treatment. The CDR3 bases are TGTGCCAGCAGCACTAGGACAGGGGGGACCTTAGCGGGAGGTATCAACGAGCAGTACTTC. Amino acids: CASSTRTGGTLAGGINEQYF.